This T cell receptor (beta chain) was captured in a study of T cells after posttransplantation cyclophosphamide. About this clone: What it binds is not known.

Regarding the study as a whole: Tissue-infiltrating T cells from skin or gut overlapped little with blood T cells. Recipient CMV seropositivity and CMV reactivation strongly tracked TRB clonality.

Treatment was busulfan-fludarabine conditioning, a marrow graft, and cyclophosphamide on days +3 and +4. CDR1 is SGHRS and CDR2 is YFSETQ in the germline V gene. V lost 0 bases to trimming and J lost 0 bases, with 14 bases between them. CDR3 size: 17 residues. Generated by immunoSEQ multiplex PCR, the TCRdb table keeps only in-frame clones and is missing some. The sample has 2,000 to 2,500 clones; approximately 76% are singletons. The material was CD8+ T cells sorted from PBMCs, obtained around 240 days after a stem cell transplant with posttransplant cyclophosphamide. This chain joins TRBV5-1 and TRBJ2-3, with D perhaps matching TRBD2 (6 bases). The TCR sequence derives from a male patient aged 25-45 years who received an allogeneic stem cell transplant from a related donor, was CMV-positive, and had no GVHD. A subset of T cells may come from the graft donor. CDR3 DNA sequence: TGCGCCAGCAGCTTGGGAGGCGGGACCACTAGCACAGATACGCAGTATTTT. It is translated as CASSLGGGTTSTDTQYF.